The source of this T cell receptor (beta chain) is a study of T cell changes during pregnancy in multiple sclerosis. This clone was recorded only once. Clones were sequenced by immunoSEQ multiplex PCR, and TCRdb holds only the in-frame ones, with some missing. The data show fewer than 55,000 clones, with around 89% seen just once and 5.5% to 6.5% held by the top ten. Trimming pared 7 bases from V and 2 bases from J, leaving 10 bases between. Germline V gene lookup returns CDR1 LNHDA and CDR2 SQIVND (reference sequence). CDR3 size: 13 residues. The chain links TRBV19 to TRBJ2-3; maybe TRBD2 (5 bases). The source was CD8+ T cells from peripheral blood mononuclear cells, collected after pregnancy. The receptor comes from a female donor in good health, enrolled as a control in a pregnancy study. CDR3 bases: TGTGCCAGTAACGGGGATTTCACAGATACGCAGTATTTT. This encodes CASNGDFTDTQYF.